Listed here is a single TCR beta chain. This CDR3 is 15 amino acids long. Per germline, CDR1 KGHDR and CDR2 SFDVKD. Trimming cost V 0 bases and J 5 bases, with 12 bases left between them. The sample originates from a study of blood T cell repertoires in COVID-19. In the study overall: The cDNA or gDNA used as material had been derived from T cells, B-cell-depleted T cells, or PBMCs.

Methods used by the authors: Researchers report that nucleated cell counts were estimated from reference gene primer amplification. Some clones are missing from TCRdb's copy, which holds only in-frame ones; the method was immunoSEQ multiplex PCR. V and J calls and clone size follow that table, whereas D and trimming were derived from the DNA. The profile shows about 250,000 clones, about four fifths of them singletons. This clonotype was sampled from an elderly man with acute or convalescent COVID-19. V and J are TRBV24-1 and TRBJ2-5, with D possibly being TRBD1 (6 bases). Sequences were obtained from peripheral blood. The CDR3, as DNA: TGTGCCACCAGTGATTTGAGTCAGGGGATCGAGACCCAGTACTTC. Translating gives CATSDLSQGIETQYF.